Reported below is one TCR beta chain. The table lists this clone with a count of one. Its binding antigen is unknown. Per-nucleotide qualities are absent, and no much larger clonotype sits a single base away. Per the publication, the time point label means: baseline before first vaccination. Vaccinee samples came from UK trials COV001 and COV002, including a single-blind randomized controlled phase 2/3 trial of AZD1222 (ChAdOx1 nCoV-19) in healthy adults. Trial participant PBMC samples were collected at day 0 and day 28 after the second dose for TCRbeta chain sequencing. These data are taken from a study of T cell responses to AZD1222 COVID-19 vaccine (dated by TCRdb to about 2021). About the investigation overall: AZD1222 recipients with second doses at about 4 weeks or about 12 weeks were pooled, because spike-specific TCR depth and breadth did not differ between schedules. A total of about 230 trial participants underwent TCR sequencing, of whom about 210 received two doses of AZD1222 and about 25 received two doses of the MenACWY control vaccine. Trial participants were enrolled by age into subgroups of 18-55, 56-69 and 70-plus years, and roughly 150, 30 and 60 TCR-sequenced participants, respectively, were included in these subgroups. Beyond this particular receptor, the publication reports: Participants were mostly white British, with more females than males. The authors suggested clonal diversity may have been underestimated. Conclusions about previously exposed vaccinees are limited because only five or six AZD1222 recipients were SARS-CoV-2 seropositive at baseline. CD4 TCRs associated with the vaccine covered the entire spike protein, and the dominant responses were in regions 160-218 and 743-854. After two AZD1222 doses, spike-specific TCR breadth and depth were significantly higher than at day 0 and than in MenACWY recipients. In the small 56-69-year group, the increase in depth fell short of significance, most likely because of low power. Reportedly, close to half of the unique spike-specific TCRs recognized epitopes lying outside the regions that are mutated in the B.1.351 and B.1.1.7 variants. Because no day 14 peak-response samples were available, repertoires were characterized only after the peak T cell response.

The CDR3 regions of human TCRbeta chains were analyzed by immunosequencing. For the original study's pipeline: TCRs in the repertoires were matched against a reference library of SARS-CoV-2-specific TCRs that had been generated with the MIRA antigen-specificity platform. Breadth was defined as the fraction of unique TCRs that were SARS-CoV-2-associated, and depth was defined as the fraction of total T cells that were SARS-CoV-2-associated. Using the MIRA data, every spike-specific TCR was mapped to the spike region that the TCR reacted to and assigned to either a CD4 or a CD8 class. Log10-transformed breadth and depth values were compared by one-way ANOVA with Sidak's multiple comparisons tests. The immuneACCESS repertoire file appears here via TCRdb, limited to in-frame rearrangements. These files lack a portion of the clones; in checked studies, under half of the deficit traces to unresolved V genes, and the cause of the others is not known. That table is the source of V, J and clone size, and D and trimming were worked out from the DNA. For this sample there are about 130,000 clones; roughly 91% appear just once. Of the sample, roughly 3% is held by the ten largest clones.

The germline V gene provides CDR1 ENHRY and CDR2 SYGVKD. Counted from cysteine to phenylalanine, this CDR3 has 14 amino acids. Kept here is only the CDR3 DNA, which spans 42 bases and is read in frame from base 1. From V the trimming removes 7 bases and from J it removes 11 bases, while the gene matches leave 16 bases of the junction unaccounted for. The chain is assembled from TRBV10-3 and TRBJ1-1; TRBD1 agrees with 7 junctional bases. Sequenced here: peripheral blood, sampled on day 0 of AZD1222 vaccination. The receptor's source is an adult in good health. The CDR3 has the sequence CAITPGQDVGSAFF. In nucleotide form, the sequence is TGTGCCATCACCCCCGGACAGGACGTCGGATCGGCTTTCTTT.